This is a list of T cell receptor beta chains from one sample in a study of cytomegalovirus exposure and HLA in healthy donors. TCRdb's copy holds only in-frame clones and misses some; the assay was immunoSEQ multiplex PCR. The sample records approximately 290,000 clones, approximately 80% being singletons. The sequenced sample was PBMCs. The source is a girl aged 2-10 years in good health and CMV-seronegative. Both conserved end residues are part of each CDR3. D genes are given only for firm matches. The size field is filled for only some rows; it gives once, few, many or a size class.

D gene: TRBD2
J gene: TRBJ2-3
V gene: TRBV15
clone size: few
CDR3 DNA: TGTGCCACCAGCAGAGATGTGCGGACTAGCGGCACAGATACGCAGTATTTT
CDR3 protein: CATSRDVRTSGTDTQYF

D gene: TRBD1
J gene: TRBJ2-2
V gene: TRBV6-6
clone size: -
CDR3 DNA: TGTGCCAGCAGTTCAGGCACAGGGGGCACCGGGGAGCTGTTTTTT
CDR3 protein: CASSSGTGGTGELFF

D gene: TRBD2
J gene: TRBJ2-7
V gene: TRBV6-1
clone size: -
CDR3 DNA: TGTGCCAGCAGTGTGAGGACTAGCGGGATGGACGAGCAGTACTTC
CDR3 protein: CASSVRTSGMDEQYF

D gene: -
J gene: TRBJ1-1
V gene: TRBV4-1
clone size: -
CDR3 DNA: TGCGCCAGCAGCCAAGATAGAGCATCCGAAGCTTTCTTT
CDR3 protein: CASSQDRASEAFF

D gene: -
J gene: TRBJ2-6
V gene: TRBV7-8
clone size: few
CDR3 DNA: TGTGCCAGCAGCTTCGGCAGGGCTCCCTCCTCTGGGGCCAACGTCCTGACTTTC
CDR3 protein: CASSFGRAPSSGANVLTF

D gene: TRBD2
J gene: TRBJ2-1
V gene: TRBV19
clone size: once
CDR3 DNA: TGTGCCAGTAGTATACAAGCGGGAGGAGCTTACAATGAGCAGTTCTTC
CDR3 protein: CASSIQAGGAYNEQFF

D gene: TRBD2
J gene: TRBJ2-3
V gene: TRBV7-2
clone size: once
CDR3 DNA: TGTGCCAGCAGCTTAGCTCCAGCGGGGGTTTCAGATACGCAGTATTTT
CDR3 protein: CASSLAPAGVSDTQYF

D gene: -
J gene: TRBJ2-7
V gene: TRBV2
clone size: -
CDR3 DNA: TGTGCCAGCAGTCGACAGATTTACGAGCAGTACTTC
CDR3 protein: CASSRQIYEQYF

D gene: TRBD2
J gene: TRBJ2-1
V gene: TRBV29-1
clone size: -
CDR3 DNA: TGCAGCGGAAAACTAGCGACAACCTACAATGAGCAGTTCTTC
CDR3 protein: CSGKLATTYNEQFF

D gene: TRBD1
J gene: TRBJ1-1
V gene: TRBV2
clone size: -
CDR3 DNA: TGTGCCAGCCCGGACAGGAGGAACACTGAAGCTTTCTTT
CDR3 protein: CASPDRRNTEAFF

D gene: -
J gene: TRBJ1-6
V gene: TRBV2
clone size: -
CDR3 DNA: TGTGCCAGCAGTGAAGCACAACGGAGCTCCTATAATTCACCCCTCCACTTT
CDR3 protein: CASSEAQRSSYNSPLHF